The present T cell receptor (beta chain) was sequenced within a study of blood T cell repertoires in COVID-19. In the study overall: The study drew acute and convalescent COVID-19 samples from the United States, Italy and Spain. PBMCs, B-cell-depleted T cells, or T cells were the source of the cDNA or gDNA that made up the material.

In the original workflow: Quantification of nucleated cells was approximated via reference gene primer amplification. Method: immunoSEQ multiplex PCR; TCRdb's copy keeps in-frame clones and lacks some. V and J calls and clone size are as listed in that table; D and trimming were resolved from the DNA. Among about 180,000 clones listed, approximately 90% were seen once. The source material was peripheral blood. The sequence derives from a woman aged 25 to 45 with acute or convalescent COVID-19.

The CDR3 protein is CASSQKGAYYGYTF. The CDR3 DNA follows: TGTGCCAGCAGCCAAAAAGGAGCCTACTATGGCTACACCTTC. The chain is built from TRBV4-2 and TRBJ1-2; D not resolved. The V gene's germline CDR1 is LGHNA and CDR2 YNFKEQ. V was pared by 2 bases and J by 3 bases, with 10 bases between. The CDR3 runs 14 residues.